The clone carrying this T cell receptor (beta chain) was found a few times. The antigen is undetermined. Data came from immunoSEQ multiplex PCR; TCRdb stores just in-frame clones and leaves some out. The sample lists 82,000 or so clones; about 85% were seen once. These data belong to a study of OX40 agonist ivuxolimab in advanced cancers. For the study at large: Cohort: more than 75% men, mean age about 62, aged about 20 to 85. Enrollees could have had prior anti-PD-1, anti-PD-L1 or anti-CTLA-4 therapy, which about 40% had received.

Study results and limitations: Low clonal expansion, among the lowest seen, marked partial responders at 0.1-3.0 mg/kg. Dose levels from 0.1 to 3.0 mg/kg saw CD4+ and CD8+ blood T cells expand clonally by week 6.

CDR1 is LNHDA, CDR2 SQIVND, per germline (reference sequence). J gave up 4 bases and V 4 bases, and 3 bases lay outside the gene matches. The CDR3 runs 13 residues. The chain is built from TRBV19 and TRBJ1-1; 7 bases are shared with TRBD1. The source material was CD4+ or CD8+ T cells sorted from blood, sampled in a trial of the OX40 agonist ivuxolimab. This TCR derives from an adult with an advanced solid tumor such as melanoma, head and neck, liver or kidney cancer. CDR3 DNA sequence: TGTGCCAGTAGTACAAACAGGGGCACTGAAGCTTTCTTT. Protein product: CASSTNRGTEAFF.